These T cell receptor beta chains were read from a single sample in a study of a mutant IDH1 vaccine in newly diagnosed glioma. Generated by immunoSEQ multiplex PCR, the TCRdb table keeps only in-frame clones and is missing some. The repertoire holds around 30,000 clones, with approximately 80% as singletons. Their specific antigens are unknown. The material was PBMCs, obtained from a glioma patient whose treatment included an IDH1 peptide vaccine. These receptors all come from a woman younger than 35 with glioma. Each CDR3 is given with its conserved first and last residue. Fields, in order: D gene, clone size, J gene, V gene, CDR3 DNA, CDR3 protein. The D gene is left open where the match is weak. The listing skips clone size in some rows; elsewhere it reads once, few, many or a size class.

TRBD1 | once | TRBJ1-1 | TRBV18 | TGTGCCAGCGGCAGGGGGGTGAACACTGAAGCTTTCTTT | CASGRGVNTEAFF
. | . | TRBJ2-2 | TRBV6-4 | TGTGCCAGCAGCCGGGACTCCGACACCGGGGAGCTGTTTTTT | CASSRDSDTGELFF
TRBD1 | . | TRBJ1-1 | TRBV6-5 | TGTGCCAGCAGTTACGACAGGGGGACTGAAGCTTTCTTT | CASSYDRGTEAFF
. | . | TRBJ1-2 | TRBV11-1 | TGTGCCAGCAGCCAGTTCCCGGGCCAGGGCTACTATGGCTACACCTTC | CASSQFPGQGYYGYTF
. | . | TRBJ2-7 | TRBV5-5 | TGTGCCAGCAGCTTGGTGGACTCCTACGAGCAGTACTTC | CASSLVDSYEQYF
TRBD1 | . | TRBJ1-6 | TRBV25-1 | TGTGCCAGCCACAGGGGGAATAATTCACCCCTCCACTTT | CASHRGNNSPLHF
. | . | TRBJ1-4 | TRBV28 | TGTGCCAGCAGTTTACGGGGGGGTGCGGGAAATGAAAAACTGTTTTTT | CASSLRGGAGNEKLFF
. | . | TRBJ1-2 | TRBV5-5 | TGTGCCAGCAGCTTTTATCCGGTAGAGGCTGGCTACACCTTC | CASSFYPVEAGYTF
. | . | TRBJ1-1 | TRBV5-6 | TGTGCCAGCAGCCCGGGGGCTAGGACGACTGAAGCTTTCTTT | CASSPGARTTEAFF
. | . | TRBJ2-4 | TRBV7-2 | TGTGCCAGCAGCTTAGTGGGTACTCAGTACTTC | CASSLVGTQYF
. | . | TRBJ1-3 | TRBV6-5 | . | CASSTSDRGWNTIYF
. | . | TRBJ2-1 | TRBV7-9 | TGTGCCAGCAGCTTGGACTACAATGAGCAGTTCTTC | CASSLDYNEQFF
. | . | TRBJ1-1 | TRBV19 | TGTGCCAGTAGGTCCCCCCCACGTTCGGAAGCTTTCTTT | CASRSPPRSEAFF
TRBD1 | once | TRBJ2-7 | TRBV10-3 | TGTGCCATCAGGCCACAGGGGAACTACTACGAGCAGTACTTC | CAIRPQGNYYEQYF
. | . | TRBJ1-2 | TRBV7-9 | TGTGCCAGCAGCCCCTTCGGGGGCCGGAGAAACTATGGCTACACCTTC | CASSPFGGRRNYGYTF
. | once | TRBJ1-3 | TRBV6-1 | TGTGCCAGCAGTGAAGTGGGACGCGGAAACACCATATATTTT | CASSEVGRGNTIYF
. | once | TRBJ1-2 | TRBV13 | TGTGCCAGCAGCTTAGCGGTGGACACTCGCTATGGCTACACCTTC | CASSLAVDTRYGYTF
. | . | TRBJ2-1 | TRBV5-1 | TGCGCCAGCAGCTTGGGTCAGTACTCCTACAATGAGCAGTTCTTC | CASSLGQYSYNEQFF
TRBD1 | . | TRBJ1-1 | TRBV5-1 | TGCGCCAGCAGCTTACAGGGGGGCCGCGGGAACACTGAAGCTTTCTTT | CASSLQGGRGNTEAFF
. | . | TRBJ2-2 | TRBV5-6 | TGTGCCAGCAGCGGAAACACCGGGGAGCTGTTTTTT | CASSGNTGELFF
TRBD2 | . | TRBJ2-7 | TRBV5-1 | TGCGCCAGCAGCGGGGGGGTCGGGCCCTACGAGCAGTACTTC | CASSGGVGPYEQYF
. | . | TRBJ2-1 | TRBV4-3 | TGCGCCAGCAGCCAGACCCCCGGGGCGGGCATTTTTAATGAGCAGTTCTTC | CASSQTPGAGIFNEQFF
. | . | TRBJ2-7 | TRBV7-9 | TGTGCCAGCAGCCCCCCAGGGGCCTTCTCCTACGAGCAGTACTTC | CASSPPGAFSYEQYF
. | . | TRBJ1-2 | TRBV7-9 | TGTGCCAGCACCCGGACTCACTATGGCTACACCTTC | CASTRTHYGYTF
. | once | TRBJ2-5 | TRBV19 | TGTGCCAGTAGCGATGGGTATCTGGAGACCCAGTACTTC | CASSDGYLETQYF
. | . | TRBJ2-3 | TRBV5-4 | TGTGCCAGCAGCTTGGGAGGGGGGGCCCGCACAGATACGCAGTATTTT | CASSLGGGARTDTQYF